These 6 T cell receptor beta chains share one sample of origin, sequenced in a study of T cell responses to AZD1222 COVID-19 vaccine. TCRdb's copy holds only in-frame clones and misses some; the assay was immunoSEQ multiplex PCR. The sample holds about 100,000 clones, about nine tenths seen once. This specimen consisted of peripheral blood, obtained on day 0 of AZD1222 vaccination. The receptors stem from an adult in good health.

This clone was recorded only once. V gene TRBV7-8 combines with J gene TRBJ2-2, with D perhaps TRBD1 or TRBD2 (5 bases each). Germline V gene lookup returns CDR1 SGHVS and CDR2 FQNEAQ. Trimming shortened V by 8 bases and J by 6 bases, and 10 bases separated the two germline ends. This CDR3 has 12 amino acids. Here the CDR3 DNA reads TGTGCCAGCCCGAGGGGCTCCGGGGAGCTGTTTTTT. Translation gives CASPRGSGELFF.

The chain combines TRBV7-2 with TRBJ2-7; no clear D gene. From germline, CDR1 is SGHTA and CDR2 FQGNSA. The ends were cut back, 4 bases at V and 0 bases at J, with 10 bases in the middle. The CDR3 sequence is 14 residues long. CDR3 bases: TGTGCCAGCAGCTCAACTTCCGCCTCCTACGAGCAGTACTTC. Translation gives CASSSTSASYEQYF.

The chain has TRBV5-1 and TRBJ1-5; D is possibly TRBD1 (6 bases). V was cut by 4 bases and J by 9 bases, with 14 bases left in between. The germline V gene has CDR1 SGHRS and CDR2 YFSETQ. This CDR3 is 13 amino acids long. The CDR3 is CASSTDSTTPQHF. For the CDR3, the DNA is TGCGCCAGCAGCACGGACAGTACTACGCCCCAGCATTTT. Combining the CDR3 with reference TRBV5-1 and TRBJ1-5 gives the whole variable domain KAGVTQTPRYLIKTRGQQVTLSCSPISGHRSVSWYQQTPGQGLQFLFEYFSETQRNKGNFPGRFSGRQFSNSRSEMNVSTLELGDSALYLCASSTDSTTPQHFGDGTRLSIL.

This chain uses TRBV5-1 with TRBJ1-5; D is uncertain. Germline CDR1 reads SGHRS; CDR2 reads YFSETQ. The CDR3 spans 15 residues. Trimming cost V 2 bases and J 0 bases, with 9 bases left between them. CDR3 region: CASSFSGDSNQPQHF. The DNA of the CDR3 is TGCGCCAGCAGCTTTTCCGGGGATAGCAATCAGCCCCAGCATTTT.

This chain connects TRBV3-1 (or the pseudogene TRBV3-2) to TRBJ2-7; D may match TRBD1 or TRBD2 (5 bases each). The CDR3 covers 14 residues. Germline CDR1 and CDR2: LGHDT and YNNKEL (reference sequence). Trimming cost V 1 base and J 2 bases, with 9 bases left between them. CDR3 residues: CASSQGGTAYEQYF. The CDR3 DNA is TGTGCCAGCAGCCAAGGGGGGACGGCCTACGAGCAGTACTTC.

The rearrangement links TRBV6-2 or TRBV6-3 to TRBJ2-4; D gene ambiguous. Trimming left V 2 bases short and J 0 bases short, with 8 bases between. This CDR3 spans 15 amino acids. Per the germline V gene, CDR1 is MNHEY and CDR2 is SVGEGT. The CDR3 is CASSYDGLAKNIQYF. The CDR3 region has the DNA TGTGCCAGCAGTTACGACGGTCTAGCCAAAAACATTCAGTACTTC.